The 7 T cell receptor beta chains below were found in one sample sequenced in a study of CD8 T cells in ankylosing spondylitis. General study results and limits: Made up of fewer than 10 highly homologous variants, a TCR beta motif appeared characteristic of ankylosing spondylitis blood.

TCRdb passed the 5' RACE reads through MiXCR, listing each CDR3 protein once. The data contain about 440,000 distinct CDR3 sequences, roughly 17% of them seen just once; the ten biggest clones take up approximately 1%. These receptors lack a known antigen. The sample taken for sequencing was blood, either unsorted or a sorted T cell fraction (not recorded which). Every receptor here comes from a male donor with ankylosing spondylitis.

This clonotype was detected a few times. The chain has TRBV5-4 and TRBJ2-7, with TRBD1 identical over 8 bases. The V segment lost 2 bases and the J segment 3 bases; nucleotides outside the gene matches: 7. The length of the CDR3 is 15 residues. Germline V CDR1 and CDR2: SGHNT, YYREEE (reference sequence). The chain's CDR3 is CASSFGQGIIYEQYF. In DNA form, the CDR3 reads TGTGCCAGCAGCTTTGGACAGGGTATTATCTACGAGCAGTACTTC.

This clonotype turned up a few times. J is TRBJ1-1 and V is TRBV29-1; D remains ambiguous. CDR3 length: 11 residues. CDR1 and CDR2 from the germline V gene are SQVTM and ANQGSEA. CDR3 amino acids: CSATLNTEAFF. The CDR3 region has the DNA TGCAGTGCTACTCTAAACACTGAAGCTTTCTTT.

The sample holds a few counts of this clonotype. This chain links TRBV7-6 with TRBJ2-5; D unclear. CDR1 and CDR2 from the germline V gene are SGHVS and FNYEAQ. Trimming took 1 base from V and 1 from J, leaving 10 bases between them. CDR3 size: 15 residues. CDR3 bases: TGTGCCAGCAGCTTAGTTGTCGGTTCCCAAGAGACCCAGTACTTC. It is translated as CASSLVVGSQETQYF.

The chain joins TRBV4-2 to TRBJ2-2, with a possible D match to TRBD2 (5 bases). Germline values: CDR1 LGHNA, CDR2 YNFKEQ. The V gene lost 3 bases and the J gene lost 1 base, with 9 bases spanning the gap. The CDR3 is 15 residues long. CDR3 in amino acids: CASSQGDKNTGELFF. The CDR3, as DNA: TGTGCCAGCAGCCAGGGAGATAAGAACACCGGGGAGCTGTTTTTT.

This clonotype has a handful of counts. The gene calls are TRBV12-3 or TRBV12-4 and TRBJ1-1, with a weak D call TRBD1 (5 bases). The CDR3 totals 14 residues. V gave up 5 bases and J gave up 5 bases, with 15 bases separating them. DNA for the CDR3: TGTGCCAGCAGTACCTTCGTGGGGGGGACTGAAGCTTTCTTT. This codes for CASSTFVGGTEAFF.

The rearrangement links TRBV20-1 to TRBJ1-1; D is ambiguous. V shed 7 bases and J shed 5 bases, with 11 bases lying between them. Germline lookup yields CDR1 DFQATT and CDR2 SNEGSKA (reference sequence). The CDR3 spans 11 residues. The CDR3, as DNA: TGCAGTGTTCGACGTACGACTGAAGCTTTCTTT. As protein: CSVRRTTEAFF.

This clonotype has a handful of counts. The chain links TRBV5-1 to TRBJ1-1; the D gene is possibly TRBD1 (5 bases). This CDR3 region has 14 residues. V lost 7 bases and J 2 bases, leaving 15 bases between the germline ends. Germline CDR1 SGHRS, CDR2 YFSETQ. The CDR3 protein is CASAQGRINTEAFF. The CDR3 region has the DNA TGCGCCAGCGCTCAGGGCAGGATCAACACTGAAGCTTTCTTT.